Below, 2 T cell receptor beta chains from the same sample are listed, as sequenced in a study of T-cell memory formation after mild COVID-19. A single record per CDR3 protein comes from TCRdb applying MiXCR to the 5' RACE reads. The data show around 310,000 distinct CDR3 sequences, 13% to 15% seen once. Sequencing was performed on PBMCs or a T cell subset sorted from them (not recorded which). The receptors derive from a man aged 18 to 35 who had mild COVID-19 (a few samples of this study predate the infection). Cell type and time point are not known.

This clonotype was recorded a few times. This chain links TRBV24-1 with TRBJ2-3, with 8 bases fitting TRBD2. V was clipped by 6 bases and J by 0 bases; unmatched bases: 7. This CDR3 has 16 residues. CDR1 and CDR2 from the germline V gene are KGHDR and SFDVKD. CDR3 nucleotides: TGTGCCACCAGTCCCGGGACTAGGGGTAGCACAGATACGCAGTATTTT. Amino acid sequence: CATSPGTRGSTDTQYF.

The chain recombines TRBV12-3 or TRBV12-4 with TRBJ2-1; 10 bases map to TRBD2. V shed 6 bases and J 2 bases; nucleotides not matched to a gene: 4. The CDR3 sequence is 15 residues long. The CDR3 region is CASRGSGGAYNEQFF. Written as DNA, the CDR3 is TGTGCCAGCAGAGGGAGCGGGGGGGCCTACAATGAGCAGTTCTTC.